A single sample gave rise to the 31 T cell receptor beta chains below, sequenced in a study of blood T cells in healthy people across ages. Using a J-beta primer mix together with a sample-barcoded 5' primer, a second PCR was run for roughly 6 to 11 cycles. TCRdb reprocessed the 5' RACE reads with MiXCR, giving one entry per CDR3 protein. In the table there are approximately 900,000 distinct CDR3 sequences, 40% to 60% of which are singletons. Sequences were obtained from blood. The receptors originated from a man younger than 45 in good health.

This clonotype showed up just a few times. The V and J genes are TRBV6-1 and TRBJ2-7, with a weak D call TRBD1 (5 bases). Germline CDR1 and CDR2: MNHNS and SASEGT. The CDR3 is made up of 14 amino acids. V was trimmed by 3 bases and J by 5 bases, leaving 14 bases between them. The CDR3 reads CASSETVELNEQYF. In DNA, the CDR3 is TGTGCCAGCAGTGAGACAGTTGAGTTGAACGAGCAGTACTTC.

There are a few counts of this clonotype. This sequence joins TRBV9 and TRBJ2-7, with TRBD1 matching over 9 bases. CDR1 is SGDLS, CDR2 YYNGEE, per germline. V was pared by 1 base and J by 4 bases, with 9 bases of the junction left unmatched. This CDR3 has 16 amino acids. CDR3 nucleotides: TGTGCCAGCAGCGTAAGATGGGACAGGGAGGTATACGAGCAGTACTTC. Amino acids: CASSVRWDREVYEQYF.

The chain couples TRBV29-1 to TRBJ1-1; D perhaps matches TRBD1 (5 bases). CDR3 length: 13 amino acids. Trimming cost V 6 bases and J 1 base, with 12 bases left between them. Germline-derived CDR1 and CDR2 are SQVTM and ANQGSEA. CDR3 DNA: TGCAGCGTAGCCCAGGGTGGGAACACTGAAGCTTTCTTT. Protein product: CSVAQGGNTEAFF. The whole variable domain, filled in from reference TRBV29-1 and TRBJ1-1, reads SAVISQKPSRDICQRGTSLTIQCQVDSQVTMMFWYRQQPGQSLTLIATANQGSEATYESGFVIDKFPISRPNLTFSTLTVSNMSPEDSSIYLCSVAQGGNTEAFFGQGTRLTVV.

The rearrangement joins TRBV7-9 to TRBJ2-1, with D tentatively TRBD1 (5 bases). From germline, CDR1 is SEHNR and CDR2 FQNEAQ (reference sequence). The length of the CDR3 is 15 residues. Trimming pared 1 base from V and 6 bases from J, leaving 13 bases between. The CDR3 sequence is CASSLGPQRGNEQFF. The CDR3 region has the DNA TGTGCCAGCAGCTTAGGACCTCAAAGGGGCAATGAGCAGTTCTTC.

The CDR3 nucleotides read TGCAGTGCACTAGCGGGGGGAACTAGCACAGATACGCAGTATTTT. This gives the protein CSALAGGTSTDTQYF. V gene TRBV20-1 combines with J gene TRBJ2-3; the match to TRBD2 covers 12 bases. This CDR3 region has 15 residues. The V gene's germline CDR1 is DFQATT and CDR2 SNEGSKA (reference sequence). After removal of 6 bases from V and 0 bases from J, the junction contained 4 bases not matched to a gene.

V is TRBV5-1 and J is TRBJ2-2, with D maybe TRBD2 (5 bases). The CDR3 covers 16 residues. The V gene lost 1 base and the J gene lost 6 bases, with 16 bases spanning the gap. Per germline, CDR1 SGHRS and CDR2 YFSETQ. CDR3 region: CASSLNTGFGAGELFF. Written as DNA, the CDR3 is TGCGCCAGCAGCTTGAATACCGGGTTCGGGGCCGGGGAGCTGTTTTTT.

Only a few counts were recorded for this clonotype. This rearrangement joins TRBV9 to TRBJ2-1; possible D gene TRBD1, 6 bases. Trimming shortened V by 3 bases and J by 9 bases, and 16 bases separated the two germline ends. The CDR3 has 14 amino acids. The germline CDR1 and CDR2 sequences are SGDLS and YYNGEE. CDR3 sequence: CASSAPQGRGEQFF. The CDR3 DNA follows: TGTGCCAGCAGCGCGCCACAGGGCAGGGGTGAGCAGTTCTTC.

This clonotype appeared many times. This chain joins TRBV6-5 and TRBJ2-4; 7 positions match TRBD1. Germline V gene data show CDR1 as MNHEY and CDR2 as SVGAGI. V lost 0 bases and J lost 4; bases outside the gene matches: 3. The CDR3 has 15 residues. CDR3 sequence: CASSYSDRDKNIQYF. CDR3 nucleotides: TGTGCCAGCAGTTACTCTGACAGGGATAAAAACATTCAGTACTTC.

The CDR3 nucleotides are TGTGCCAGCAGCCAAGATCTTCGGACTAGCGGGTACAATGAGCAGTTCTTC. This gives the protein CASSQDLRTSGYNEQFF. J is TRBJ2-1 and V is TRBV3-1; 11 bases agree with TRBD2. The CDR3 runs 17 residues. Germline V lookup: CDR1 LGHDT, CDR2 YNNKEL (reference sequence). The ends lost 0 bases at V and 4 bases at J; junction bases unmatched: 5.

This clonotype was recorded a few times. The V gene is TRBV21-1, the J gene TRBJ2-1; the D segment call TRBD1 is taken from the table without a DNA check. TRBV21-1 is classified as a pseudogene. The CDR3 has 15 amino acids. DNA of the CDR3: TGTGCCAGCAGCACGGGGACAGGGACCTACAATGAGCAGTTCTTC. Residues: CASSTGTGTYNEQFF.

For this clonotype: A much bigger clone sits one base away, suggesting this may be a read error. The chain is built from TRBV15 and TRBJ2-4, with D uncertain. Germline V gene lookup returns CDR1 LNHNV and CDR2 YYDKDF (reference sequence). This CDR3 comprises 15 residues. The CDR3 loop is CAASRDPLAKNIQYF. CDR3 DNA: TGTGCCGCCAGCAGAGATCCATTAGCCAAAAACATTCAGTACTTC.

CDR3 bases: TGCAGCGTTGCTCCAGGGGTCTATGGCTACACCTTC. It encodes CSVAPGVYGYTF. V gene TRBV29-1 combines with J gene TRBJ1-2; tentative D call: TRBD1 (6 bases). Trimming took off 4 bases at V and 4 bases at J, with 10 bases between the two ends. In germline, CDR1 is SQVTM, CDR2 ANQGSEA. The CDR3 extends over 12 amino acids.

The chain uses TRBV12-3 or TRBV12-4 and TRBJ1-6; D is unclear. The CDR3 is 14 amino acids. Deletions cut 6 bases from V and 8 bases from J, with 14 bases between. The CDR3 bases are TGTGCCAGCAGGTACGATGGAGACCATTCACCCCTCCACTTT. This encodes CASRYDGDHSPLHF.

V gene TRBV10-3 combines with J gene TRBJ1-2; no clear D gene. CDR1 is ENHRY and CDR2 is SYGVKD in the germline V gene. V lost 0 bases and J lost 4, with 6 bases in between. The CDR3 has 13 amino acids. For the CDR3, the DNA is TGTGCCATCAGTGAGTCGGAAGTCTATGGCTACACCTTC. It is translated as CAISESEVYGYTF.

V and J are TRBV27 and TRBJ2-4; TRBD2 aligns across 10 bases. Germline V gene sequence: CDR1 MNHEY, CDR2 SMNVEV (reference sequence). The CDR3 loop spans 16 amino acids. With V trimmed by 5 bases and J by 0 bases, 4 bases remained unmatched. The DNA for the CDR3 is TGTGCCAGCAGTCCCCTAGCGGGGGTAGCCAAAAACATTCAGTACTTC. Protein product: CASSPLAGVAKNIQYF.

CDR3 loop: CATSDWGGKNTGELFF. CDR3 in DNA: TGTGCCACCAGTGATTGGGGGGGGAAGAACACCGGGGAGCTGTTTTTT. The rearrangement uses TRBV24-1 and TRBJ2-2; TRBD2 matches 7 bases. The junction had 3 bases not matched to a gene; V was cut back by 2 bases and J by 1 base. CDR1 KGHDR and CDR2 SFDVKD come from the germline V gene. This CDR3 has 16 amino acids.

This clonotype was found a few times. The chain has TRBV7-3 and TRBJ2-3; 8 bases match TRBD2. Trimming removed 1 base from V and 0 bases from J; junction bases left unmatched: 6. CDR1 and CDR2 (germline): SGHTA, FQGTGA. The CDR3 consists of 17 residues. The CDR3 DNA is TGTGCCAGCAGCTTAAGGCCAGCGGGGGCTAGCACAGATACGCAGTATTTT. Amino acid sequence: CASSLRPAGASTDTQYF.

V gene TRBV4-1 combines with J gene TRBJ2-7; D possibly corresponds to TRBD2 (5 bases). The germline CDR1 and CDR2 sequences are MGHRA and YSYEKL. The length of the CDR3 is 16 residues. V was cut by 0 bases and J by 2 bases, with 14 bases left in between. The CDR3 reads CASSQDAAGAPYEQYF. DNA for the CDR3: TGCGCCAGCAGCCAAGATGCGGCGGGCGCCCCCTACGAGCAGTACTTC.

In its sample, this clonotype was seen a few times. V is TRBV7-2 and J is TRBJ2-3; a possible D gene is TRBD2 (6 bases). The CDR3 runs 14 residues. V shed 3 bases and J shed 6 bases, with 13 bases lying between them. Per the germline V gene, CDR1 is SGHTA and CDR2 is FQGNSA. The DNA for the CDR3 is TGTGCCAGCAGCTTTTACCCCCGGGAGGATACGCAGTATTTT. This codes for CASSFYPREDTQYF.

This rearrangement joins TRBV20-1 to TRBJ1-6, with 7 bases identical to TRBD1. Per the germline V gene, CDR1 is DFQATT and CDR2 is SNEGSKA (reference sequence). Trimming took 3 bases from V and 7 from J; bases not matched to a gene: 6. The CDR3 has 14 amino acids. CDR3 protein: CSASRGTENSPLHF. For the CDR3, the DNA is TGCAGTGCTAGTCGTGGGACAGAGAATTCACCCCTCCACTTT.

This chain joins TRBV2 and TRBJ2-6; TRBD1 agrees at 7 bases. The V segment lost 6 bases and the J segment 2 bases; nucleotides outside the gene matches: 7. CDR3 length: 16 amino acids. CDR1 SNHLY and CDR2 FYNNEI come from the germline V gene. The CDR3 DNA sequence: TGTGCCAGCAGCACTGAAGGGGGCGCTGGGGCCAACGTCCTGACTTTC. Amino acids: CASSTEGGAGANVLTF.

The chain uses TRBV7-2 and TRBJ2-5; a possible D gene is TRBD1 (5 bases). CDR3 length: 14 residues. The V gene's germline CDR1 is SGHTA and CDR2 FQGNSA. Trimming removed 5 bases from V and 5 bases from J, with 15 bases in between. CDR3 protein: CASSADRGRETQYF. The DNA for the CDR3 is TGTGCCAGCAGCGCAGATAGGGGCAGGGAGACCCAGTACTTC.

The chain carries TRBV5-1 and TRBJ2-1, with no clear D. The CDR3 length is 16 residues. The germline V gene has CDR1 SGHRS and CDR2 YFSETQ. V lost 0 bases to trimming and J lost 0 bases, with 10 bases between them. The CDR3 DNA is TGCGCCAGCAGCTTGGTAGGGTCCAACTCCTACAATGAGCAGTTCTTC. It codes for CASSLVGSNSYNEQFF.

The CDR3 bases are TGCAGCGTTGAAAAAGGGCCGAAGACCCAGTACTTC. Translated: CSVEKGPKTQYF. The chain recombines TRBV29-1 with TRBJ2-5; D ambiguous. This CDR3 comprises 12 residues. The germline V gene has CDR1 SQVTM and CDR2 ANQGSEA. Trimming took 2 bases from V and 6 from J, leaving 10 bases between them.

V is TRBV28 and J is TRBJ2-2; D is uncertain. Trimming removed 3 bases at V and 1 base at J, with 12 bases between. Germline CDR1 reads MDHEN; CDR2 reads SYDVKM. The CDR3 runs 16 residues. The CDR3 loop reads CASSFSLEVNTGELFF. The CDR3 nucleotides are TGTGCCAGCAGTTTCTCGTTGGAAGTGAACACCGGGGAGCTGTTTTTT.

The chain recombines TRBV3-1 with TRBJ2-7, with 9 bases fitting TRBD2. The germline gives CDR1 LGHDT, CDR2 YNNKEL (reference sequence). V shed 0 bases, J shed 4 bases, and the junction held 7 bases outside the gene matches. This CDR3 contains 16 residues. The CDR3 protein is CASSQERLAGWYEQYF. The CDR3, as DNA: TGTGCCAGCAGCCAAGAAAGGCTAGCGGGGTGGTACGAGCAGTACTTC.

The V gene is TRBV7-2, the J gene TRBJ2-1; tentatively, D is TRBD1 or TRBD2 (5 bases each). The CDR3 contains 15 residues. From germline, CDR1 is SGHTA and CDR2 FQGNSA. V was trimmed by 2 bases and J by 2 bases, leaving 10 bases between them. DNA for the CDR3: TGTGCCAGCAGCTTAAACGGGGACCCCTACAATGAGCAGTTCTTC. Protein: CASSLNGDPYNEQFF.

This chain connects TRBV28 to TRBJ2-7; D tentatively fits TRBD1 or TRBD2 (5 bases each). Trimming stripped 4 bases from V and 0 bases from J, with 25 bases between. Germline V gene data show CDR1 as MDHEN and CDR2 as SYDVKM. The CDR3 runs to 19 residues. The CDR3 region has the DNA TGTGCCAGCAGTTCACACACCATATCCGGGACCGTAAGCTCCTACGAGCAGTACTTC. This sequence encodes CASSSHTISGTVSSYEQYF.

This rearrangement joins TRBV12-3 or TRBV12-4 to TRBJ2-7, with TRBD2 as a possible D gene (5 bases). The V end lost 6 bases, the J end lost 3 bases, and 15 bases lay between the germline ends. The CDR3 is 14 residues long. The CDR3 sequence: CASSPNGVLYEQYF. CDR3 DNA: TGTGCCAGCAGCCCCAACGGGGTCCTCTACGAGCAGTACTTC.

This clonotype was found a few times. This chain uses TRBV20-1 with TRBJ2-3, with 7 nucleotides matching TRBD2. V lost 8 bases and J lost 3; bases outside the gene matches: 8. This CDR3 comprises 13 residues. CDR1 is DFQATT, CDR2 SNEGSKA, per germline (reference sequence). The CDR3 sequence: CSQPGGKTDTQYF. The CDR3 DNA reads TGCAGTCAGCCGGGGGGAAAGACAGATACGCAGTATTTT.

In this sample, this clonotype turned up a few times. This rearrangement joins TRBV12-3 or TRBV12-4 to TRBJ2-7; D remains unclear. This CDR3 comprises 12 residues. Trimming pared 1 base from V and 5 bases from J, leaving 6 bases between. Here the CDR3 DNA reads TGTGCCAGCAGTTTAGTGCCCCACGAGCAGTACTTC. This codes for CASSLVPHEQYF.